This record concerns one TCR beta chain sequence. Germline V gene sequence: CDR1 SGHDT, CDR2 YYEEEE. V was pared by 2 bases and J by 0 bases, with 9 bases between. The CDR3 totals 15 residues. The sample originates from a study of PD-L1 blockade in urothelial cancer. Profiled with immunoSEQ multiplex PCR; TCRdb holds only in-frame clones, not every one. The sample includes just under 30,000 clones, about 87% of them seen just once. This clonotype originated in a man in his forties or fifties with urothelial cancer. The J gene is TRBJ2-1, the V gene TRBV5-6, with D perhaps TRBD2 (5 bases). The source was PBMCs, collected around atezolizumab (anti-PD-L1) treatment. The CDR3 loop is CASSFPADSYNEQFF. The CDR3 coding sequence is TGTGCCAGCAGCTTCCCAGCGGACTCCTACAATGAGCAGTTCTTC.